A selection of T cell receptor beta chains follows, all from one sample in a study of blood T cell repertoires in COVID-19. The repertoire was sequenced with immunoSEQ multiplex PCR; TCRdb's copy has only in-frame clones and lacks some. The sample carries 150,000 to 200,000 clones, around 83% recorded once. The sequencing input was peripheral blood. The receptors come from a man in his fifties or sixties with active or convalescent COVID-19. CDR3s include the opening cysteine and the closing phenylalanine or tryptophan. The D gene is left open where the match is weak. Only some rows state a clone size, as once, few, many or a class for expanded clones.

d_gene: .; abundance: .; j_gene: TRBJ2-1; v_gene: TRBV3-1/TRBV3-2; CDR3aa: CASSQEADEQFF; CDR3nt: TGTGCCAGCAGCCAAGAAGCCGATGAGCAGTTCTTC
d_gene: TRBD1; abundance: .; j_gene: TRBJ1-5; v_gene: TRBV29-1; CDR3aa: CSVRQGSNQPQHF; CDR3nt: TGCAGCGTGAGACAGGGAAGCAATCAGCCCCAGCATTTT
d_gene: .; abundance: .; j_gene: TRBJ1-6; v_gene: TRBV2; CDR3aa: CASIYDQGLYSPLHF; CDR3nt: TGTGCCAGCATCTACGATCAGGGTCTTTATTCACCCCTCCACTTT
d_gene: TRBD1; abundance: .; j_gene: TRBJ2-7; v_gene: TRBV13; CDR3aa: CASSFAEGQGYEQYF; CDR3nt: TGTGCCAGCAGCTTCGCTGAGGGACAGGGATACGAGCAGTACTTC
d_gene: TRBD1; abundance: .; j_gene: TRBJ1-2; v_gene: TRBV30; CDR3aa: CAWSALTTQRQGIGYGYTF; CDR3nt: TGTGCCTGGAGTGCCCTTACTACCCAGAGACAGGGGATTGGCTATGGCTACACCTTC
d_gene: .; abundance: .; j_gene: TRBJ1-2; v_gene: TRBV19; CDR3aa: CASSIGPGLQYGYTF; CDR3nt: TGTGCCAGTAGTATAGGTCCAGGGCTACAGTATGGCTACACCTTC
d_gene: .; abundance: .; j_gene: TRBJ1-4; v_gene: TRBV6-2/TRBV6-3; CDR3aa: CASSQYRGAATNEKLFF; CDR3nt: TGTGCCAGCAGTCAGTACCGGGGGGCTGCAACTAATGAAAAACTGTTTTTT
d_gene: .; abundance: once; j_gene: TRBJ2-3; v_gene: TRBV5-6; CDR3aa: CASSLRTPFGDVDTQYF; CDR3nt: TGTGCCAGCAGCTTACGCACTCCTTTCGGGGATGTAGATACGCAGTATTTT
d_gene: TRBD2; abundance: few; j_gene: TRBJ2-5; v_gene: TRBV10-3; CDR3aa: CAISESKGGLQETQYF; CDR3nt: TGTGCCATCAGTGAGTCGAAGGGAGGGTTGCAAGAGACCCAGTACTTC
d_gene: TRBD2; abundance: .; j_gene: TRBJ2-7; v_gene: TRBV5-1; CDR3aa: CASSLGGGGVDEQYF; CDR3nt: TGCGCCAGCAGCCTGGGGGGGGGAGGGGTTGACGAGCAGTACTTC
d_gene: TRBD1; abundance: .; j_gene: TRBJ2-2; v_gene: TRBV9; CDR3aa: CASSVKVTGAMNTGELFF; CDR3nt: TGTGCCAGCAGCGTAAAGGTGACAGGGGCGATGAACACCGGGGAGCTGTTTTTT
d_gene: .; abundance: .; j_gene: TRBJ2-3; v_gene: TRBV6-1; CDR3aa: CASSDRTGDPFTQYF; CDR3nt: TGTGCCAGCAGTGATCGTACAGGAGACCCCTTCACGCAGTATTTT
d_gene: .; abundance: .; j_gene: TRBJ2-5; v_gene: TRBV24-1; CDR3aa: CATRDTYQETQYF; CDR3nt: TGTGCCACCAGAGACACGTACCAAGAGACCCAGTACTTC
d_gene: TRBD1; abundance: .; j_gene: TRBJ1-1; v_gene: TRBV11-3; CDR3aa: CASSDRGGTEAFF; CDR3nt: TGTGCCAGCAGCGACAGGGGAGGGACTGAAGCTTTCTTT
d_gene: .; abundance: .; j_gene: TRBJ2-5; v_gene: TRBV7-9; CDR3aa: CASSLATGLIETQYF; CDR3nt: TGTGCCAGCAGCTTAGCGACTGGGTTGATTGAGACCCAGTACTTC
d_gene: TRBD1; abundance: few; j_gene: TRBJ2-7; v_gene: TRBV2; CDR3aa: CAGDDRGDYEQYF; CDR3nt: TGTGCCGGCGACGACAGGGGGGACTACGAGCAGTACTTC
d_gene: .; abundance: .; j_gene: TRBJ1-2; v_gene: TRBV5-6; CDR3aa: CASSFPAGESGYTF; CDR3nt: TGTGCCAGCAGCTTCCCGGCGGGGGAGAGTGGCTACACCTTC
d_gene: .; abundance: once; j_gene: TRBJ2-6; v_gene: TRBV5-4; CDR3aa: CASSFTGGSSGANVLTF; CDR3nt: TGTGCCAGCAGCTTTACAGGTGGTAGCTCTGGGGCCAACGTCCTGACTTTC
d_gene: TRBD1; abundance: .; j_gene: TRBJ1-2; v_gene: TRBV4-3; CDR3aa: CASSQGFGDRGSYTF; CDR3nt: TGCGCCAGCAGCCAAGGGTTTGGGGACAGGGGTAGCTACACCTTC
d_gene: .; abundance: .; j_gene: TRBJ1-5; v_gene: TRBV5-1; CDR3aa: CASSYTGESNQPQHF; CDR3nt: TGCGCCAGCAGCTACACGGGGGAAAGCAATCAGCCCCAGCATTTT
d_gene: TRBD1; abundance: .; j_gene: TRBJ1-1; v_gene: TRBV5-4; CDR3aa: CASSSGGTVNTEAFF; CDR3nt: TGTGCCAGCAGCTCTGGAGGGACAGTAAACACTGAAGCTTTCTTT
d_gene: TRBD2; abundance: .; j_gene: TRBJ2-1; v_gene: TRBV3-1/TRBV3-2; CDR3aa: CASSQPPGLTYNEQFF; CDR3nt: TGTGCCAGCAGCCAACCTCCGGGACTAACATACAATGAGCAGTTCTTC
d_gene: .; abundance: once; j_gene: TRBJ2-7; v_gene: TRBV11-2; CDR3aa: CASSPRGSLTYEQYF; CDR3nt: TGTGCCAGCAGCCCTCGAGGCAGCTTGACCTACGAGCAGTACTTC
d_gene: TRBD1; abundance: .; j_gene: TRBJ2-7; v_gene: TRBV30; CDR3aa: CAWIGQASYEQYF; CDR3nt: TGTGCCTGGATAGGACAGGCCTCCTACGAGCAGTACTTC
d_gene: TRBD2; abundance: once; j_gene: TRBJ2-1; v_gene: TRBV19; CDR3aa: CASSILAGGHYNEQFF; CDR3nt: TGTGCCAGTAGTATTTTAGCGGGGGGGCACTACAATGAGCAGTTCTTC
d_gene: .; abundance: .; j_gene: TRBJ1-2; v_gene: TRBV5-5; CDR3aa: CASSPRGEYGYTF; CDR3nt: TGTGCCAGCAGCCCCCGGGGGGAGTATGGCTACACCTTC
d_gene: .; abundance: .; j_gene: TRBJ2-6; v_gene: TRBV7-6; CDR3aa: CASSLGGQMYSGANVLTF; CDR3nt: TGTGCCAGCAGCTTAGGGGGACAAATGTACTCTGGGGCCAACGTCCTGACTTTC
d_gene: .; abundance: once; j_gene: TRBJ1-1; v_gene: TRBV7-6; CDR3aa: CASSLVTKGKTEAFF; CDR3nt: TGTGCCAGCAGCTTAGTGACAAAGGGGAAAACTGAAGCTTTCTTT
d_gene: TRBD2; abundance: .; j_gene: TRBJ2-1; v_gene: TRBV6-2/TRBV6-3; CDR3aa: CASSVSGGAYEQFF; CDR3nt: TGTGCCAGCAGTGTCAGCGGGGGGGCATATGAGCAGTTCTTC
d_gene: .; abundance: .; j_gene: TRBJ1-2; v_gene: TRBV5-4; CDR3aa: CASSLVQGVGYTF; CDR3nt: TGTGCCAGCAGCTTGGTACAGGGTGTTGGCTACACCTTC
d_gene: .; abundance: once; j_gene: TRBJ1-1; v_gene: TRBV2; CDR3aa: CASSPRSGTRNTEAFF; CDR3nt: TGTGCCAGCAGTCCAAGATCCGGGACACGGAACACTGAAGCTTTCTTT
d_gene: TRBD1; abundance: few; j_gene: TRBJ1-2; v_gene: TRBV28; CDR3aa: CASSSRGQGNYGYTF; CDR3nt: TGTGCCAGCAGTTCTCGGGGACAGGGTAACTATGGCTACACCTTC
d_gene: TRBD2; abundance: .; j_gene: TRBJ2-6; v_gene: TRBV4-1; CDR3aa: CASSQRLAGFSGANVLTF; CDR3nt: TGCGCCAGCAGCCAAAGACTAGCGGGGTTCTCTGGGGCCAACGTCCTGACTTTC
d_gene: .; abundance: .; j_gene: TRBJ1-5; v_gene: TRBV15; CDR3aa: CATSRFPGGRGNQPQHF; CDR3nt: TGTGCCACCAGCAGATTCCCCGGGGGGCGAGGCAATCAGCCCCAGCATTTT
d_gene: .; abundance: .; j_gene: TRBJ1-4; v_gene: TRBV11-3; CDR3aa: CASSRGQINEKLFF; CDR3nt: TGTGCCAGCAGCCGAGGACAGATAAATGAAAAACTGTTTTTT
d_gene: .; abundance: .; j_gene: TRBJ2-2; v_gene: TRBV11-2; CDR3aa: CASSLVGATGELFF; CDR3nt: TGTGCCAGCAGCTTAGTGGGCGCGACCGGGGAGCTGTTTTTT